Detailed here is one T cell receptor beta chain. Its antigen remains unidentified. The PCR was carried out with 60 Vbeta primers and 13 Jbeta primers. Generated by immunoSEQ multiplex PCR, the TCRdb table keeps only in-frame clones and is missing some. Its listing shows some 76,000 clones. The entry originates in a study of cytomegalovirus exposure and HLA in healthy donors. Study context: HLA-typed donors were the source of some 80 million unique TCRs, which an early data release held.

Broader study findings: Previously analyzed data showed that most TCR beta V segments were productive at a frequency of about 87% or about 30%. No immune exposure information besides CMV serostatus was available. With later analysis, a missense DCLRE1C variant became linked to TCR beta V- and J-gene trimming.

The receptor was isolated from a boy aged 5-17 years in good health and CMV-seronegative. The specimen sequenced was PBMCs.

The CDR3 sequence is CASRSTGTDTQYF. Here the CDR3 DNA reads TGTGCCAGCAGGTCAACAGGGACGGATACGCAGTATTTT. The chain employs TRBV7-9 and TRBJ2-3; maybe TRBD1 (6 bases). CDR1 is SEHNR and CDR2 is FQNEAQ in the germline V gene (reference sequence). Between the trimmed V and J ends, which lost 6 bases and 6 bases, there was a span of 13 bases. The CDR3 spans 13 residues.